This T cell receptor (beta chain) emerged from a study of technical replicates of blood from a few donors. Generated by immunoSEQ multiplex PCR, the TCRdb table keeps only in-frame clones and is missing some. The sample holds roughly 100,000 clones, over 90% seen once. This CDR3 spans 17 amino acids. Trimming removed 0 bases from V and 0 bases from J, with 12 bases in between. CDR1 is LGHNA and CDR2 is YNFKEQ in the germline V gene. The chain has TRBV4-2 and TRBJ2-1, with D maybe TRBD1 (6 bases). This TCR came from a human donor in good health. Sequencing used T cells isolated from PBMCs. The CDR3 DNA is TGTGCCAGCAGCCAAGATGTAGGACAGAGCTCCTACAATGAGCAGTTCTTC. Encoded protein: CASSQDVGQSSYNEQFF.